Shown below are 15 T cell receptor beta chains from a single sample sequenced in a study of immune evolution from preneoplasia to lung adenocarcinoma (dated by TCRdb to about 2021). Library creation used the immunoSEQ multiplex PCR assay. The clones in this table, taken by TCRdb from immuneACCESS, are in-frame only. Not every clone is retained; where verified, under half of the shortfall comes from an unresolved V gene, and the cause of the rest is unknown. In all, the sample holds about 41,000 clones, and around 79% of those were seen once. The ten most abundant clones make up approximately 4.7% of the sample. Sequenced input: FFPE invasive lung adenocarcinoma tissue. Taken with the paper, the label for cell subset or site translates to: frankly invasive lung adenocarcinoma (ADC). Receptors were obtained from a person between 60 and 70 years old with lung adenocarcinoma.

The genes are TRBV9 and TRBJ2-7, with D possibly being TRBD1 (5 bases). The CDR3 contains 15 residues. Germline assignment: CDR1 SGDLS and CDR2 YYNGEE. Trimming shortened V by 0 bases and J by 0 bases, and 10 bases separated the two germline ends. The CDR3, as DNA: TGTGCCAGCAGCGTAGCCCCGACAGCCTCCTACGAGCAGTACTTC. Translation: CASSVAPTASYEQYF.

V usage is TRBV6-1 and J usage is TRBJ1-2; a weak D match, TRBD1 (6 bases). The CDR3 is 14 residues long. The germline CDR1 and CDR2 sequences are MNHNS and SASEGT. Trimming removed 5 bases at V and 4 bases at J, with 14 bases between. This CDR3 reads CASSRTDTSYGYTF. The CDR3 region has the DNA TGTGCCAGCAGTAGGACAGATACCTCCTATGGCTACACCTTC.

This clone was seen a few times. As DNA, the CDR3 is TGTGCCTGGAGTGTACGAGCGAGATACTACGAGCAGTACTTC. It translates to CAWSVRARYYEQYF. This chain connects TRBV30 to TRBJ2-7; D is ambiguous. The germline V gene has CDR1 GTSNPN and CDR2 SVGIG (reference sequence). Trimming removed 0 bases at V and 3 bases at J, with 12 bases between. There are 14 residues in the CDR3.

This clone was detected a few times. This chain uses TRBV9 with TRBJ2-1; 8 bases map to TRBD2. Unmatched junction bases numbered 12, after V lost 4 bases and J lost 3 bases. CDR1 and CDR2 (germline): SGDLS, YYNGEE. The CDR3 runs 17 residues. CDR3 coding DNA: TGTGCCAGCAGCCGTGACCCGGCTAGCGGGTTCTACAATGAGCAGTTCTTC. It is translated as CASSRDPASGFYNEQFF.

This clone was counted between two and nine times. V gene TRBV5-4 combines with J gene TRBJ1-2, with 9 bases matching TRBD1. The CDR3 totals 16 residues. V shed 0 bases and J 7 bases; nucleotides not matched to a gene: 10. CDR1 is SGHNT, CDR2 YYREEE, per germline (reference sequence). The CDR3 coding sequence is TGTGCCAGCAGCTTGGCCGGGGGACAGGGAGGACTTGGCTACACCTTC. This gives the protein CASSLAGGQGGLGYTF.

The CDR3 loop is CASSLSGRESYNEQFF. Here the CDR3 DNA reads TGTGCCAGCAGCCTTAGCGGGCGAGAATCCTACAATGAGCAGTTCTTC. The J gene is TRBJ2-1, the V gene TRBV13; the match to TRBD2 covers 7 bases. The CDR3 contains 16 residues. Germline CDR1 and CDR2: PRHDT and FYEKMQ (reference sequence). V trimming: 5 bases; J trimming: 1 base; junction bases outside the gene matches: 8.

This clone is medium-sized (0.01 to 0.1%). Germline and junction disagree at one end, which may indicate a read error. The chain combines TRBV11-2 with TRBJ2-7; no clear D gene. The CDR3 covers 15 residues. CDR1 is SGHAT and CDR2 is FQNNGV in the germline V gene. The DNA of the CDR3 is TGTGCCAGCAGCCTAGAACGGCAGACCTCCTACGAGCAGTACTTC. It specifies CASSLERQTSYEQYF.

This clone appeared a single time. The junction departs from germline at one end; a sequencing error may be responsible. The J gene is TRBJ2-1, the V gene TRBV5-6; maybe TRBD2 (6 bases). Germline-derived CDR1 and CDR2 are SGHDT and YYEEEE. The CDR3 covers 17 residues. CDR3: CVSSLLGGGQDRDEQFF. CDR3 DNA sequence: TGTGTCAGCAGCTTGTTGGGGGGAGGACAAGATCGGGATGAGCAGTTCTTC.

V and J are TRBV19 and TRBJ2-3, with TRBD1 matching over 9 bases. CDR1 and CDR2 from the germline V gene are LNHDA and SQIVND (reference sequence). The V segment lost 7 bases and the J segment 4 bases; nucleotides outside the gene matches: 3. This CDR3 contains 13 residues. The CDR3 DNA reads TGTGCCAGTACACAGGGGGCCGCAGATACGCAGTATTTT. Residues: CASTQGAADTQYF. Looking up the rest from reference TRBV19 and TRBJ2-3 gives the full variable domain: DGGITQSPKYLFRKEGQNVTLSCEQNLNHDAMYWYRQDPGQGLRLIYYSQIVNDFQKGDIAEGYSVSREKKESFPLTVTSAQKNPTAFYLCASTQGAADTQYFGPGTRLTVL.

The table lists this clone with a few counts. The chain combines TRBV5-1 with TRBJ2-7, with 8 bases identical to TRBD2. This CDR3 contains 19 residues. With V trimmed by 4 bases and J by 3 bases, 21 bases remained unmatched. The germline gives CDR1 SGHRS, CDR2 YFSETQ. The CDR3 sequence: CASSPRPSGSRDSVYEQYF. The DNA for the CDR3 is TGCGCCAGCAGCCCGCGGCCCAGCGGGAGTCGCGATTCTGTCTACGAGCAGTACTTC.

The rearrangement joins TRBV5-4 to TRBJ2-1; 8 bases fit TRBD1. There are 14 residues in the CDR3. With 4 bases clipped from V and 3 bases from J, the junction kept 3 bases outside the gene matches. In germline, CDR1 is SGHNT, CDR2 YYREEE (reference sequence). The CDR3 loop reads CASSQGQGYNEQFF. The CDR3 DNA is TGTGCCAGCAGCCAAGGACAGGGCTACAATGAGCAGTTCTTC. Full variable domain (missing parts from reference TRBV5-4 and TRBJ2-1): ETGVTQSPTHLIKTRGQQVTLRCSSQSGHNTVSWYQQALGQGPQFIFQYYREEENGRGNFPPRFSGLQFPNYSSELNVNALELDDSALYLCASSQGQGYNEQFFGPGTRLTVL.

The rearrangement uses TRBV28 and TRBJ1-5, with D uncertain. Per the germline V gene, CDR1 is MDHEN and CDR2 is SYDVKM. CDR3 size: 16 residues. The V and J ends lost 3 bases and 1 base respectively, with 13 bases between them. This CDR3 reads CASSFWKGKSNQPQHF. CDR3 DNA: TGTGCCAGCAGTTTTTGGAAAGGGAAGAGCAATCAGCCCCAGCATTTT.

The V and J genes are TRBV28 and TRBJ1-2, with 8 bases fitting TRBD1. This CDR3 is built from 14 residues. CDR1 and CDR2 (germline): MDHEN, SYDVKM. Trimming removed 6 bases from V and 4 bases from J; junction bases left unmatched: 7. CDR3 nucleotides: TGTGCCAGCAGCCGCAGGGGGCCGGGCTATGGCTACACCTTC. Translation: CASSRRGPGYGYTF.

V is TRBV14 and J is TRBJ2-5; 7 positions match TRBD2. With V trimmed by 4 bases and J by 5 bases, 10 bases remained unmatched. In germline, CDR1 is SGHDN, CDR2 FVKESK. The CDR3 length is 15 residues. The CDR3 sequence is CASSPGDGGGETQYF. In nucleotides, the CDR3 is TGTGCCAGCAGCCCCGGGGACGGCGGGGGTGAGACCCAGTACTTC.

The chain has TRBV28 and TRBJ1-3, with a weak D call TRBD1 (5 bases). The CDR3 spans 12 residues. V was pared by 4 bases and J by 4 bases, with 5 bases between. CDR1 MDHEN and CDR2 SYDVKM come from the germline V gene. CDR3 nucleotides: TGTGCCAGCAGTTGGGGGGGAAACACCATATATTTT. It is translated as CASSWGGNTIYF.